A single T cell receptor beta chain is shown here with its context. Antigen: not known. The data originate from a study of PD-L1 blockade in urothelial cancer. Across the whole study: Median blood clonality was roughly 0.074, with some 89,000 unique TCRs. Points from the study as a whole: Pretreatment blood TCR clonality under the median forecast improved survival.

The ends were cut back, 5 bases at V and 6 bases at J, with 16 bases in the middle. This CDR3 region has 14 residues. Germline CDR1 is LNHDA and CDR2 is SQIVND (reference sequence). The time point is: pretreatment peripheral blood. Into every PCR, synthetic TCR analog templates were spiked. Repertoires were generated with immunoSEQ multiplex PCR, while TCRdb's copy carries only in-frame clones and drops some. The repertoire has some 38,000 clones, around 85% of them found once; the top ten carry about 16%. The chain links TRBV19 to TRBJ1-1; D perhaps matches TRBD1 (6 bases). The material was PBMCs, obtained around atezolizumab (anti-PD-L1) treatment. The sequence was collected from a man older than 75 with urothelial cancer. In DNA, the CDR3 is TGTGCCAGTAGTGCACGACAGGTGTTGGCTGAAGCTTTCTTT. Amino acids: CASSARQVLAEAFF.